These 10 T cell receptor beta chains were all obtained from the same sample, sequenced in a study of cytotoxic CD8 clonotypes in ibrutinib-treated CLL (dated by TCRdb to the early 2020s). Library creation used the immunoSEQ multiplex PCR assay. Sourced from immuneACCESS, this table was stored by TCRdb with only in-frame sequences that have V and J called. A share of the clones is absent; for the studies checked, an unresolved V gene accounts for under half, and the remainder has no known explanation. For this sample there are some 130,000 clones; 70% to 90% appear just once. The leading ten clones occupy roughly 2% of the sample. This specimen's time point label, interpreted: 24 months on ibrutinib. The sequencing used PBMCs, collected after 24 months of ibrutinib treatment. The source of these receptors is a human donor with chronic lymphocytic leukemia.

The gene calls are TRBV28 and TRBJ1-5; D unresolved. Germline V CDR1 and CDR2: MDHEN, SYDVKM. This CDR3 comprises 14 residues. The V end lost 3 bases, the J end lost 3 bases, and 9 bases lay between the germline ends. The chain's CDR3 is CASSLGGFNQPQHF. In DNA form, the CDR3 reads TGTGCCAGCAGTTTGGGAGGATTCAATCAGCCCCAGCATTTT.

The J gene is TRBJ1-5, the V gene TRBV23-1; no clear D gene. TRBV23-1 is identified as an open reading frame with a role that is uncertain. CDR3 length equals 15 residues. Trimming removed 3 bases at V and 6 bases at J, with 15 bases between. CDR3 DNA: TGCGCCAGCAGTCATGGGCCCCACCATCTTCAGCCCCAGCATTTT. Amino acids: CASSHGPHHLQPQHF.

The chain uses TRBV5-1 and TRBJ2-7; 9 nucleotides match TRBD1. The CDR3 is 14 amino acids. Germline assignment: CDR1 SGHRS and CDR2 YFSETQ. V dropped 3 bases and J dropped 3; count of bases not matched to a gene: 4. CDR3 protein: CASSSQGAGYEQYF. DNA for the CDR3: TGCGCCAGCAGCTCACAGGGGGCGGGCTACGAGCAGTACTTC. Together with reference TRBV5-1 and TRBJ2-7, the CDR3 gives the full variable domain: KAGVTQTPRYLIKTRGQQVTLSCSPISGHRSVSWYQQTPGQGLQFLFEYFSETQRNKGNFPGRFSGRQFSNSRSEMNVSTLELGDSALYLCASSSQGAGYEQYFGPGTRLTVT.

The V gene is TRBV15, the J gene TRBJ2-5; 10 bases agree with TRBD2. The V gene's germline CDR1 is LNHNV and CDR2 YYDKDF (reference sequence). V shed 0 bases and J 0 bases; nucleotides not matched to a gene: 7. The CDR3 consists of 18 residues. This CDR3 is CATSRDKRGGSYQETQYF. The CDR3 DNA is TGTGCCACCAGCAGAGATAAGCGGGGGGGATCGTACCAAGAGACCCAGTACTTC.

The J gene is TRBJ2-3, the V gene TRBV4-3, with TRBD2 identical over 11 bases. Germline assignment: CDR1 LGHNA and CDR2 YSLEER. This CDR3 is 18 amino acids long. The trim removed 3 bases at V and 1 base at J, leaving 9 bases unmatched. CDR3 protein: CASSQNGDSGGGTDTQYF. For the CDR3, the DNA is TGCGCCAGCAGCCAGAACGGAGATAGCGGGGGGGGCACAGATACGCAGTATTTT.

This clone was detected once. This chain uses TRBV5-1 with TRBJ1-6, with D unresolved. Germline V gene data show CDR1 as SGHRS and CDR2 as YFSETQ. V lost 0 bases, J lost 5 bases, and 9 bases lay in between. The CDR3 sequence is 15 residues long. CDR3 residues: CASSLEGPDNSPLHF. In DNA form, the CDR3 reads TGCGCCAGCAGCTTGGAGGGTCCAGATAATTCACCCCTCCACTTT.

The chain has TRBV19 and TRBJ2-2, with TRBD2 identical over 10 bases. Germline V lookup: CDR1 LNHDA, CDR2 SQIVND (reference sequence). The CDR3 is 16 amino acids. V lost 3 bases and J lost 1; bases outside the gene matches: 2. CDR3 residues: CASSMWTSGNTGELFF. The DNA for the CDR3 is TGTGCCAGTAGTATGTGGACTAGCGGGAACACCGGGGAGCTGTTTTTT. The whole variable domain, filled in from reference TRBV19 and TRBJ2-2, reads DGGITQSPKYLFRKEGQNVTLSCEQNLNHDAMYWYRQDPGQGLRLIYYSQIVNDFQKGDIAEGYSVSREKKESFPLTVTSAQKNPTAFYLCASSMWTSGNTGELFFGEGSRLTVL.

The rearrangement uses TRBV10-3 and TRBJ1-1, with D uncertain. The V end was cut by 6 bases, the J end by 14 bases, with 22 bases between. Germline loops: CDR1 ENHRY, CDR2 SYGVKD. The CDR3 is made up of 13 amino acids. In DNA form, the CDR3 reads TGTGCCATCAGGGATGAAAAGGCTGGATATTCGTTCTTT. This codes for CAIRDEKAGYSFF.

In nucleotides, the CDR3 is TGCGCCAGCAGCCAAGATTCAAGTAGTTATCCATACGAGCAGTACTTC. It specifies CASSQDSSSYPYEQYF. The chain employs TRBV4-1 and TRBJ2-7; D is unresolved. Per germline, CDR1 MGHRA and CDR2 YSYEKL. The CDR3 has 16 residues. The V end was cut by 0 bases, the J end by 4 bases, with 16 bases between.

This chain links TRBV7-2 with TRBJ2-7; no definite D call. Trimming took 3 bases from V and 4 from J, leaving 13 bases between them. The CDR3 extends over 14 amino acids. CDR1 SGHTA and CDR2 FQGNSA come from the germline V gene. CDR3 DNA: TGTGCCAGCAGCTTTTTCCAGAATTCATACGAGCAGTACTTC. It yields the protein CASSFFQNSYEQYF.